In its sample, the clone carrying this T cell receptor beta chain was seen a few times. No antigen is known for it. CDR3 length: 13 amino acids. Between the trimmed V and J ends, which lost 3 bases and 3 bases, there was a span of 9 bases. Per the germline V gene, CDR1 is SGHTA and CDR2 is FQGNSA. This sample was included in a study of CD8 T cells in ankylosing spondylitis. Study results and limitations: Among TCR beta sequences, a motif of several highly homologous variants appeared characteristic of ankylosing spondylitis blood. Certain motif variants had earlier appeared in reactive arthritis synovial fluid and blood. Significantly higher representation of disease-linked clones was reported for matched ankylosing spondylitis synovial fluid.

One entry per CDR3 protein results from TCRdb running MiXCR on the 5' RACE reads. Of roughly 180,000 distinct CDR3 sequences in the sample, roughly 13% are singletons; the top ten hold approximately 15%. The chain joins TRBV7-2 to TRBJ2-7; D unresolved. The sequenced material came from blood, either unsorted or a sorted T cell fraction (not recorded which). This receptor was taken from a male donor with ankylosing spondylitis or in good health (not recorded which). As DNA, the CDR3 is TGTGCCAGCAGCTTCCAGCGAGACTACGAGCAGTACTTC. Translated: CASSFQRDYEQYF.